Each of the 2 T cell receptor beta chains below was sequenced from the same sample in a study of blood T cell repertoires in COVID-19. Data came from immunoSEQ multiplex PCR; TCRdb stores just in-frame clones and leaves some out. The sample contains some 200,000 clones, approximately 80% of which appear only once. Material for sequencing was PBMCs or T cells enriched from blood (not recorded which). These receptors were taken from a man aged 40-50 years who had recovered from COVID-19.

The chain couples TRBV4-2 to TRBJ1-3; 7 positions agree with TRBD1. CDR1 is LGHNA, CDR2 YNFKEQ, per germline. V lost 4 bases to trimming and J lost 2 bases; unmatched junction nucleotides: 11. This CDR3 has 17 amino acids. This CDR3 is CASSPAGTRGTGNTIYF. The CDR3 DNA is TGTGCCAGCAGCCCGGCGGGGACCAGGGGGACTGGAAACACCATATATTTT.

The rearrangement joins TRBV7-9 to TRBJ1-2; no reliable D call. The CDR3 sequence is 12 residues long. The V end lost 1 base, the J end lost 8 bases, and 8 bases lay between the germline ends. Per germline, CDR1 SEHNR and CDR2 FQNEAQ (reference sequence). This CDR3 reads CASSLDIWGYTF. The CDR3 DNA reads TGTGCCAGCAGCTTAGACATTTGGGGCTACACCTTC.